Detailed here is one T cell receptor (beta chain). What it binds is not known. This entry is derived from a study of graft-versus-host responses after intestinal transplantation. Study details: Multivisceral, liver-intestinal, or isolated intestinal transplants were performed in recipients. Anti-thymocyte globulin served as induction for all recipients, who then took tacrolimus and steroids for about three years.

Findings and caveats of the study: Patients with graft-donor T cell macrochimerism had high graft-versus-host to host-versus-graft clonal ratios in allografts. Investigators detected GvH clones in recipient marrow, with some emerging earlier in ileum or blood.

Sequencing was performed with immunoSEQ multiplex PCR; in TCRdb, only in-frame clones are kept and a portion is missing. Of about 40,000 clones listed, less than 95% are singletons. V lost 7 bases to trimming and J lost 4 bases, with 18 bases between them. Germline V CDR1 and CDR2: LGHNA, YNFKEQ. This CDR3 is built from 15 residues. The V gene is TRBV4-2, the J gene TRBJ2-3; tentatively, D is TRBD1 or TRBD2 (6 bases each). The sequence derives from a human patient who received an intestinal transplant, so some T cells may come from the graft donor. The sample was PBMCs, taken around 330 days after intestinal transplant. The CDR3 loop reads CASTLEGGVSDTQYF. The CDR3 nucleotides read TGTGCCAGCACCCTCGAGGGGGGAGTGTCAGATACGCAGTATTTT.